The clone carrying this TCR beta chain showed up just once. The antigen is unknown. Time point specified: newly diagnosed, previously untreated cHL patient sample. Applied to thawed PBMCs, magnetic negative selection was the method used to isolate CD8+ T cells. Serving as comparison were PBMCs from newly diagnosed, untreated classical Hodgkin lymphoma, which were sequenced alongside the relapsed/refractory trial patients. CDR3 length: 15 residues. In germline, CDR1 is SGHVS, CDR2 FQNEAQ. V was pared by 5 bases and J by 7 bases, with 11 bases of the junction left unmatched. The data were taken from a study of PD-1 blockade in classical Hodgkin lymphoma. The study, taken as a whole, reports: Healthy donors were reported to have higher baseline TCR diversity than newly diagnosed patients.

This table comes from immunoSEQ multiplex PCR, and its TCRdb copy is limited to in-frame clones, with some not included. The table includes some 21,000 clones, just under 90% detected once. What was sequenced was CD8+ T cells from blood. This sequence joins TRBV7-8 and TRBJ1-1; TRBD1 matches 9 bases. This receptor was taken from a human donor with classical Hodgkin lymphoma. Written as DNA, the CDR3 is TGTGCCAGCAGCCCCCTCCCGACAGGGGGATTTGAAGCTTTCTTT. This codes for CASSPLPTGGFEAFF.